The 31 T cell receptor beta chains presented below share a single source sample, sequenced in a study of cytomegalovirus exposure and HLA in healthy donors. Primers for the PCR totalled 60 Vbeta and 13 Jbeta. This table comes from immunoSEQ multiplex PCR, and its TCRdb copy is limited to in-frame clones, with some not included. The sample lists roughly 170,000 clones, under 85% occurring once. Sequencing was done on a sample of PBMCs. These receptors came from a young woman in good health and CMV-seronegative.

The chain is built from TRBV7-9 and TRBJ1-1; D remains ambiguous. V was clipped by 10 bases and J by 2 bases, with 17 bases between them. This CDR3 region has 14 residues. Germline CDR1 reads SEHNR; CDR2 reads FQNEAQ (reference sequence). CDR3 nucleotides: TGTGCCAACGAGAAAACGACGGGAAACACTGAAGCTTTCTTT. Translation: CANEKTTGNTEAFF.

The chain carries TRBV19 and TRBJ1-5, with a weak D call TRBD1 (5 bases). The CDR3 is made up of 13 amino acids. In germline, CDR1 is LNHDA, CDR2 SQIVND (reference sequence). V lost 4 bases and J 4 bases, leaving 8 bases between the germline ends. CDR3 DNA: TGTGCCAGTAGTAGCAACAGGAATCAGCCCCAGCATTTT. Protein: CASSSNRNQPQHF. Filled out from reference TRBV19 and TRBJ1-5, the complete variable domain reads DGGITQSPKYLFRKEGQNVTLSCEQNLNHDAMYWYRQDPGQGLRLIYYSQIVNDFQKGDIAEGYSVSREKKESFPLTVTSAQKNPTAFYLCASSSNRNQPQHFGDGTRLSIL.

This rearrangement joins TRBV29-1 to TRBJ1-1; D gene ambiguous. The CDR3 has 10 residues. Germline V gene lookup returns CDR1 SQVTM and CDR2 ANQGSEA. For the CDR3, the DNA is TGCACAATCCAGAACACTGAAGCTTTCTTT. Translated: CTIQNTEAFF.

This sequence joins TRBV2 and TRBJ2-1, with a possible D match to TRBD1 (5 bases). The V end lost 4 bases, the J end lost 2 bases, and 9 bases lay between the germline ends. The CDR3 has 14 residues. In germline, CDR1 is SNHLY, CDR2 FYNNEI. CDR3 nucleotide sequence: TGTGCCAGCAGTGGGACAACCACCTACAATGAGCAGTTCTTC. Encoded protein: CASSGTTTYNEQFF.

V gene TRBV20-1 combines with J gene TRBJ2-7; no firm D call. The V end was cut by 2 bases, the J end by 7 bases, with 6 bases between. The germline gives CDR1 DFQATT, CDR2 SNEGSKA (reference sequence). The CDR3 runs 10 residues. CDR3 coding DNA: TGCAGTGCTAGAATGCGGGAGCAGTACTTC. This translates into CSARMREQYF.

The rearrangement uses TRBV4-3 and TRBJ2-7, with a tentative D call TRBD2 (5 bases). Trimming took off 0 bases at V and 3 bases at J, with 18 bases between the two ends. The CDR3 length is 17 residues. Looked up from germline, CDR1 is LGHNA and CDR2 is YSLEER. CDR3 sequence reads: CASSQENRGREGYEQYF. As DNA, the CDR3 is TGCGCCAGCAGCCAAGAGAATCGAGGTCGGGAAGGCTACGAGCAGTACTTC.

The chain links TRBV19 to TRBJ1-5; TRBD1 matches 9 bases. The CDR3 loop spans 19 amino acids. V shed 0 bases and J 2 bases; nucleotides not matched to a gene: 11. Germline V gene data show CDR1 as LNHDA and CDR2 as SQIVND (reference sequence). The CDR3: CASSIDSRTGVYGNQPQHF. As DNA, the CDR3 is TGTGCCAGTAGTATAGATTCGAGGACAGGGGTATACGGCAATCAGCCCCAGCATTTT. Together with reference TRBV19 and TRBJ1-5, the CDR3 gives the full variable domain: DGGITQSPKYLFRKEGQNVTLSCEQNLNHDAMYWYRQDPGQGLRLIYYSQIVNDFQKGDIAEGYSVSREKKESFPLTVTSAQKNPTAFYLCASSIDSRTGVYGNQPQHFGDGTRLSIL.

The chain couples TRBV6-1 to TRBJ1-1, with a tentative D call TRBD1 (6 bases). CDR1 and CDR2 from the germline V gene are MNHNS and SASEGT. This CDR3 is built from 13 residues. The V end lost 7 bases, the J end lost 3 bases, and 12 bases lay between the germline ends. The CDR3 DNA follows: TGTGCCAGCACCGGACAGTTTGACACTGAAGCTTTCTTT. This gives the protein CASTGQFDTEAFF.

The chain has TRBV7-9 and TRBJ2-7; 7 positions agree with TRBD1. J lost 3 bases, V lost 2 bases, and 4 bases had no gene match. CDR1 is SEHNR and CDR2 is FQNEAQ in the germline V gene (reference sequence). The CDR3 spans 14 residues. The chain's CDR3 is CASSLRAGGYEQYF. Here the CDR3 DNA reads TGTGCCAGCAGCTTAAGGGCAGGGGGCTACGAGCAGTACTTC.

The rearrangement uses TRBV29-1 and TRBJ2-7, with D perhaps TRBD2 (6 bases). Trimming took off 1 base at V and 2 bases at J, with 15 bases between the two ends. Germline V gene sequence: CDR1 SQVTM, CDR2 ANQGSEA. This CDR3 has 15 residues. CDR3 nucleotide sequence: TGCAGCGTTGAAGTGGCGGGACGCGGACCCTACGAGCAGTACTTC. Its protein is CSVEVAGRGPYEQYF.

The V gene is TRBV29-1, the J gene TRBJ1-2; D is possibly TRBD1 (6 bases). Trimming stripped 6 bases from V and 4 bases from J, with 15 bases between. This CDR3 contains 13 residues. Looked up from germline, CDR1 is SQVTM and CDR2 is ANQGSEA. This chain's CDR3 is CSVGVGARYGYTF. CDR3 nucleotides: TGCAGCGTCGGGGTGGGGGCCCGCTATGGCTACACCTTC. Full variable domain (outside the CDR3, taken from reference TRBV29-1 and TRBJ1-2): SAVISQKPSRDICQRGTSLTIQCQVDSQVTMMFWYRQQPGQSLTLIATANQGSEATYESGFVIDKFPISRPNLTFSTLTVSNMSPEDSSIYLCSVGVGARYGYTFGSGTRLTVV.

CDR3 DNA: TGTGCCAGCAGCTCGGCCGGACAGGGGAACTATGGCTACACCTTC. Protein: CASSSAGQGNYGYTF. The chain employs TRBV28 and TRBJ1-2, with 9 bases aligning to TRBD1. With V trimmed by 6 bases and J by 2 bases, 7 bases remained unmatched. The CDR3 has 15 amino acids. Germline CDR1 reads MDHEN; CDR2 reads SYDVKM.

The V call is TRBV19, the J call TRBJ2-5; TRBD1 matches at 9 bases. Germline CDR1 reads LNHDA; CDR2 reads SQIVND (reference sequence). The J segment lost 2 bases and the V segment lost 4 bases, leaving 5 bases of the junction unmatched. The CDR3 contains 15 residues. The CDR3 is CASSNGQGTQETQYF. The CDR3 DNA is TGTGCCAGTAGTAACGGACAGGGGACTCAAGAGACCCAGTACTTC.

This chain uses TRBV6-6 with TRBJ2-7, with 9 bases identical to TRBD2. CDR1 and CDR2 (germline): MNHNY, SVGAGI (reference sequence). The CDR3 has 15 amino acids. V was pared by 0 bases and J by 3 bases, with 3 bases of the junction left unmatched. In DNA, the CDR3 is TGTGCCAGCAGTTACTCGCCTAGCGGGAACTACGAGCAGTACTTC. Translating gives CASSYSPSGNYEQYF.

The CDR3 spells CASSYSRLADTQYF. CDR3 bases: TGTGCCAGCAGTTACTCACGGCTAGCGGATACGCAGTATTTT. This sequence joins TRBV6-5 and TRBJ2-3; TRBD2 is a possible D gene (6 bases). The CDR3 spans 14 residues. The germline V gene encodes CDR1 MNHEY and CDR2 SVGAGI. The V gene lost 0 bases and the J gene lost 6 bases, with 10 bases spanning the gap.

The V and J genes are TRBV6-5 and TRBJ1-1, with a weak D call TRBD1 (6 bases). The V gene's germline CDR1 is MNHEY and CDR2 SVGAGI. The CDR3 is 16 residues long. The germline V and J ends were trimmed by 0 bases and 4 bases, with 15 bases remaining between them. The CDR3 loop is CASSYSFGGGSTEAFF. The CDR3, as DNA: TGTGCCAGCAGTTACTCTTTCGGGGGCGGGAGCACTGAAGCTTTCTTT.

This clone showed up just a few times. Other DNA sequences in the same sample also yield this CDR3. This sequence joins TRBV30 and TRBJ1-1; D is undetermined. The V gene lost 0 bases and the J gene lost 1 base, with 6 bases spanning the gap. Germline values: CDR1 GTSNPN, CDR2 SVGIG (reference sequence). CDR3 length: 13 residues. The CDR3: CAWSVLRNTEAFF. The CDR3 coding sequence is TGTGCCTGGAGTGTACTGCGGAACACTGAAGCTTTCTTT.

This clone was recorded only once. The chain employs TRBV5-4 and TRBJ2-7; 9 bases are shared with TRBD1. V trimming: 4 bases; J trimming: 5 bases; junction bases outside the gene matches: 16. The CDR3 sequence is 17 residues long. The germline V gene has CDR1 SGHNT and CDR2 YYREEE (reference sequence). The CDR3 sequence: CASSQVAGQGLYHEQYF. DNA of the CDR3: TGTGCCAGCAGCCAAGTGGCCGGACAGGGGTTATACCACGAGCAGTACTTC. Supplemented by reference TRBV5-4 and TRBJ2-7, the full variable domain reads ETGVTQSPTHLIKTRGQQVTLRCSSQSGHNTVSWYQQALGQGPQFIFQYYREEENGRGNFPPRFSGLQFPNYSSELNVNALELDDSALYLCASSQVAGQGLYHEQYFGPGTRLTVT.

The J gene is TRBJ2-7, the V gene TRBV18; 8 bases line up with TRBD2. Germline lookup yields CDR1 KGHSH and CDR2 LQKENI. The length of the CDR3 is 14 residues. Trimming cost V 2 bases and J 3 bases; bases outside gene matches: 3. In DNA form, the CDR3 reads TGTGCCAGCTCACCAGGTCGGGGGGGCTACGAGCAGTACTTC. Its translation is CASSPGRGGYEQYF.

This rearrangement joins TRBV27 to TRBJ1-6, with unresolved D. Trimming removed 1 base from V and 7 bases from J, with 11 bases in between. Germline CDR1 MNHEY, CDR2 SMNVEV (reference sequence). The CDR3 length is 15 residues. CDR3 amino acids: CASSLYRGGNSPLHF. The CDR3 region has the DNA TGTGCCAGCAGTTTATATCGGGGTGGGAATTCACCCCTCCACTTT.

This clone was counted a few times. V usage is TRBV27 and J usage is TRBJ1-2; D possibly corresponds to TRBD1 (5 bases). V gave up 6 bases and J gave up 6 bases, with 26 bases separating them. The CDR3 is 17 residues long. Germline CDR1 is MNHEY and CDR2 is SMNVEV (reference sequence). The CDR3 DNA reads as TGTGCCAGCAGCCCCGGGCGGTGGGGGGGGATGAAAAATGGCTACACCTTC. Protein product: CASSPGRWGGMKNGYTF.

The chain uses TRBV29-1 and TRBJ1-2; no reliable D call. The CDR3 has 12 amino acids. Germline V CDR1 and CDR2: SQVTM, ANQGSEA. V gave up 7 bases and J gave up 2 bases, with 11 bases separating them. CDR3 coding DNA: TGCAGCGCCCAGGCAGACAACTATGGCTACACCTTC. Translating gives CSAQADNYGYTF.

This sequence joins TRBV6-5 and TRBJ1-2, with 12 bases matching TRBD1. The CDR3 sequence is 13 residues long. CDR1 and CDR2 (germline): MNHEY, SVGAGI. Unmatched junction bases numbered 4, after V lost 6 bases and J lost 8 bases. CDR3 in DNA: TGTGCCAGCAGCCTCGGGACAGGGGGCGGCTACACCTTC. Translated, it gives CASSLGTGGGYTF.

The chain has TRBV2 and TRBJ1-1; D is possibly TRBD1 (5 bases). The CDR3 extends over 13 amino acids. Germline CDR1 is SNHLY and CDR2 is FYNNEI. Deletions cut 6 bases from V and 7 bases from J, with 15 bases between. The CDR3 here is CASSGHQESEAFF. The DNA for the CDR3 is TGTGCCAGCAGCGGACATCAAGAGAGTGAAGCTTTCTTT. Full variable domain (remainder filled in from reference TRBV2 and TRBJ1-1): EPEVTQTPSHQVTQMGQEVILRCVPISNHLYFYWYRQILGQKVEFLVSFYNNEISEKSEIFDDQFSVERPDGSNFTLKIRSTKLEDSAMYFCASSGHQESEAFFGQGTRLTVV.

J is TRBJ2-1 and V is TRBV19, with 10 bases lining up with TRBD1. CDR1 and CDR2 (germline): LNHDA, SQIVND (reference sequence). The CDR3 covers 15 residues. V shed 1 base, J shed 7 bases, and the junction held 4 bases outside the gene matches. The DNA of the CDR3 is TGTGCCAGTAGTATAGGGACAGGGGGTCGGAATGAGCAGTTCTTC. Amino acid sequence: CASSIGTGGRNEQFF.

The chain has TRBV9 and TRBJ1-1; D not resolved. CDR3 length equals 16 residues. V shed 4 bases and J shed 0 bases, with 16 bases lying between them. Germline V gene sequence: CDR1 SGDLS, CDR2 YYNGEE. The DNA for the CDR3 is TGTGCCAGCAGCCCCCGGCCCGACGGGATGAACACTGAAGCTTTCTTT. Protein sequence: CASSPRPDGMNTEAFF.

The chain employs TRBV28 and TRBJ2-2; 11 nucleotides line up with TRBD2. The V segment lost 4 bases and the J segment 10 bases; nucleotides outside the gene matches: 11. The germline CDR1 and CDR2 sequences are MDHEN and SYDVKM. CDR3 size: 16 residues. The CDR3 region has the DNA TGTGCCAGCAGTTCCCCTCGACTAGCGGGATTGGAGGAGCTGTTTTTT. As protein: CASSSPRLAGLEELFF.

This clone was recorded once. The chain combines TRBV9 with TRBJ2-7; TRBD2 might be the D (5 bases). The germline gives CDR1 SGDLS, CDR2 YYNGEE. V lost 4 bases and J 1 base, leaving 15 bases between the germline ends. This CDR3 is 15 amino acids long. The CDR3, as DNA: TGTGCCAGCAGCCCGAACATCCTAGCTTCCTACGAGCAGTACTTC. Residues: CASSPNILASYEQYF.

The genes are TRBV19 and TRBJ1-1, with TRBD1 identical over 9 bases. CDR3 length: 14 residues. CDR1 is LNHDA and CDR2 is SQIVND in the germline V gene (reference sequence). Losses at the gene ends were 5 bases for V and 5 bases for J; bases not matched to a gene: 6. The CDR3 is CASSQQGAGTEAFF. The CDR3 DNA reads TGTGCCAGTAGTCAACAGGGGGCGGGAACTGAAGCTTTCTTT.

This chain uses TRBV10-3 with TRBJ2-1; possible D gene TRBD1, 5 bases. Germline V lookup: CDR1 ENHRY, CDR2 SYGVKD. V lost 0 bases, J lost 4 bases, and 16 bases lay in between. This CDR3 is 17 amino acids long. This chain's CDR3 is CAISESSLGRAYNEQFF. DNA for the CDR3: TGTGCCATCAGTGAGTCGAGTTTGGGGCGCGCTTACAATGAGCAGTTCTTC.

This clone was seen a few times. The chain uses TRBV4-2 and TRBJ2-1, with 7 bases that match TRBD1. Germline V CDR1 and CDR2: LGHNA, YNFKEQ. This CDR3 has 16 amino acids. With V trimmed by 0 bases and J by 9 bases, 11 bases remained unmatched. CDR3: CASSQDLGQALAEQFF. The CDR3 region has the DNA TGTGCCAGCAGCCAAGATCTAGGACAGGCCCTTGCTGAGCAGTTCTTC.